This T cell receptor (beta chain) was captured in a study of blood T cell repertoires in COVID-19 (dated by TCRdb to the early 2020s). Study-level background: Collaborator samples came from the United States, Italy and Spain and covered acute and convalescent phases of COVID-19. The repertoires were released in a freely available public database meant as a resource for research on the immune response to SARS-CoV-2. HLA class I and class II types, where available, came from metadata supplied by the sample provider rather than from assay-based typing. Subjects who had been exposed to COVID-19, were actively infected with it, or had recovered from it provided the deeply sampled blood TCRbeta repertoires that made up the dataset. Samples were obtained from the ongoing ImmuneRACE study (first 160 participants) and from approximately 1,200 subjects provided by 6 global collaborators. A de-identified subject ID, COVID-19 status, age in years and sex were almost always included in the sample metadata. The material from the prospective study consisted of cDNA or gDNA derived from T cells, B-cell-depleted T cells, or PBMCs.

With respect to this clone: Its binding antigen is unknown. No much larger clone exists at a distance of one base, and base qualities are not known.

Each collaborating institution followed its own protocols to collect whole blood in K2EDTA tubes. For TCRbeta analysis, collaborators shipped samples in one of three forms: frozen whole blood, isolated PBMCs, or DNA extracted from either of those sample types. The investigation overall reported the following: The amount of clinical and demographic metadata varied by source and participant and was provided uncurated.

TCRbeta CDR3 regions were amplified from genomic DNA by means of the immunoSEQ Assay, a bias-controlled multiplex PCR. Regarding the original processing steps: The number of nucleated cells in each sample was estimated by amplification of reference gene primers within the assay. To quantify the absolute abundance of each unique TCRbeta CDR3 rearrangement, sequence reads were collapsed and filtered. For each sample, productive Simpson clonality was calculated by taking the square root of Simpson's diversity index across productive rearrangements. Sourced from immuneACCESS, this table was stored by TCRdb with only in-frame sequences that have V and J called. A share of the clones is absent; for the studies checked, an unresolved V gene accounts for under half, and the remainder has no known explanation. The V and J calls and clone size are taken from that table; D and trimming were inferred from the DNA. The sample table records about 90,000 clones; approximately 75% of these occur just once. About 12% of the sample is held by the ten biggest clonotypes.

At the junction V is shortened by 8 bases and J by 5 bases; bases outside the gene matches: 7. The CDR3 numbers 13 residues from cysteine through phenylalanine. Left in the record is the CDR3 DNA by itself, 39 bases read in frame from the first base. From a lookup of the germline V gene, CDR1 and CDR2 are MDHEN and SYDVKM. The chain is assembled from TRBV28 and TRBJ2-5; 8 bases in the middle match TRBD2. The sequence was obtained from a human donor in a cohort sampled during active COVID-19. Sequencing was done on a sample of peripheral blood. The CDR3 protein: CASGLAGWETQYF. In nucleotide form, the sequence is TGTGCCAGCGGATTAGCGGGGTGGGAGACCCAGTACTTC.